This TCR beta chain comes out of a study of shared clonotypes between healthy human individuals. The study, taken as a whole, reports: Clonotype sharing levels among donors were expected to vary with sequencing depth. Sampling covered blood only; tissue repertoires likely differ.

Here immunoSEQ multiplex PCR was the method, and the copy in TCRdb shows in-frame clones only, minus some. Altogether fewer than 1.8 million clones are present, just under 99% being singletons, with the ten largest covering about 0.34%. The CDR3 is 18 residues long. Germline V gene data show CDR1 as LGHNA and CDR2 as YSLEER. V lost 1 base and J 7 bases, leaving 22 bases between the germline ends. A note on this clone: The antigen is not known.

Division of CD4+ cells produced a CD45RA+ naive subset and a CD45RA-negative memory subset. The chain joins TRBV4-3 to TRBJ2-2; D unclear. The sequence was collected from a young man in good health. The sample was naive CD4+ T cells sorted from blood. The subset: CD45RA+ positively selected. CDR3 nucleotides: TGCGCCAGCAGCCAAGGCCCTTCCGGGCGCCCAGGCGGCGGGGAGCTGTTTTTT. Its translation is CASSQGPSGRPGGGELFF.